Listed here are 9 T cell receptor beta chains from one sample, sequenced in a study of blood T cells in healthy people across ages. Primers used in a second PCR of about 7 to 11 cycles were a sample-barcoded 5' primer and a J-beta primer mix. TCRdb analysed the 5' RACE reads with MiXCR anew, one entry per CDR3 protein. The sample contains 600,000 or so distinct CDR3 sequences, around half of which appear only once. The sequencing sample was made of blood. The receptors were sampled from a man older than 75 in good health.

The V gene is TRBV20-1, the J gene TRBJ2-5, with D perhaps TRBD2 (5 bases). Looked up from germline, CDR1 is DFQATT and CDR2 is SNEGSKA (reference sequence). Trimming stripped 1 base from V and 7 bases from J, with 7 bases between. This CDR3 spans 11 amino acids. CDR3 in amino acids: CSARGAGTQYF. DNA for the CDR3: TGCAGTGCTAGAGGGGCGGGGACCCAGTACTTC.

The DNA of the CDR3 is TGTGCCAGCTCACCAGAGACCAACGAGCAGTACTTC. Encoded protein: CASSPETNEQYF. V is TRBV18 and J is TRBJ2-7, with D unclear. Germline loops: CDR1 KGHSH, CDR2 LQKENI. This CDR3 spans 12 amino acids. Trimming removed 2 bases at V and 5 bases at J, with 7 bases between.

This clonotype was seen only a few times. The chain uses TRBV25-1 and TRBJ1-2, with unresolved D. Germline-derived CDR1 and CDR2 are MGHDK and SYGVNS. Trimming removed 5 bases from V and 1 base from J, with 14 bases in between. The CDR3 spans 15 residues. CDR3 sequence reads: CASSPLGGINYGYTF. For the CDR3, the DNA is TGTGCCAGCAGTCCGCTAGGCGGAATTAACTATGGCTACACCTTC.

CDR3 DNA sequence: TGTGCCAGCAGGGACCGAACCTCTGGGGCCAACGTCCTGACTTTC. It translates to CASRDRTSGANVLTF. J is TRBJ2-6 and V is TRBV11-2, with D unresolved. This CDR3 contains 15 residues. The germline V gene encodes CDR1 SGHAT and CDR2 FQNNGV. Trimming left V 6 bases short and J 0 bases short, with 9 bases between.

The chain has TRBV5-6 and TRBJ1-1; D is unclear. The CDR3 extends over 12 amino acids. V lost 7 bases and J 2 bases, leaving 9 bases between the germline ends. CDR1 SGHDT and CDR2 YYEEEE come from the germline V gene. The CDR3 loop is CASLVGNTEAFF. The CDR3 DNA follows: TGTGCCAGCCTCGTTGGTAACACTGAAGCTTTCTTT.

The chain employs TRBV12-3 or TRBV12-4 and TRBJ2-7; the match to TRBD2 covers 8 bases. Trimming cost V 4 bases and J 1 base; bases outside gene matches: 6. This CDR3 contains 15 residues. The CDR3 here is CASSYGSGASYEQYF. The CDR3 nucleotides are TGTGCCAGCAGTTATGGTAGCGGGGCTTCCTACGAGCAGTACTTC.

CDR3 coding DNA: TGTGCCAGCATGGATCCTGGTGCAGGGTTCAATCAGCCCCAGCATTTT. Protein product: CASMDPGAGFNQPQHF. The chain combines TRBV12-3 or TRBV12-4 with TRBJ1-5; TRBD1 is a possible D gene (5 bases). Deletions cut 7 bases from V and 3 bases from J, with 19 bases between. This CDR3 is 16 amino acids long.

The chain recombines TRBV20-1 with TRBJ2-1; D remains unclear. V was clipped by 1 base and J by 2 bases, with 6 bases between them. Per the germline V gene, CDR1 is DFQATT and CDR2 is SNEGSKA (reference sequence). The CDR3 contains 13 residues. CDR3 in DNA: TGCAGTGCTAGAGTGTGGACCTACAATGAGCAGTTCTTC. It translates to CSARVWTYNEQFF.

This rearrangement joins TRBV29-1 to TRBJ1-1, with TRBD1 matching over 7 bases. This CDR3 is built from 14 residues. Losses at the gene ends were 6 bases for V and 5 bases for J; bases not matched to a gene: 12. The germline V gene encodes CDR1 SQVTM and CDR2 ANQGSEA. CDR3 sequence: CSVARTGGETEAFF. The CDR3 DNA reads TGCAGCGTGGCGAGGACAGGAGGGGAAACTGAAGCTTTCTTT.